One sample yielded the 9 T cell receptor beta chains listed below, sequenced in a study of T-cell reconstitution after alpha-beta-depleted transplantation in children. Unique molecular identifiers were incorporated into the prepared TCRbeta library. TCRdb used MiXCR to reprocess the PCR reads, holding one entry per CDR3 protein. The sample records 450,000 to 700,000 distinct CDR3 sequences, roughly a quarter being singletons. The input for sequencing was PBMCs, taken before TCRalphabeta/CD19-depleted stem cell transplant. All receptors come from a boy in the first two years of life with Wiskott-Aldrich syndrome, due to receive a stem cell transplant.

This clonotype was recorded a few times. This sequence joins TRBV5-1 and TRBJ2-7; D is perhaps TRBD1 or TRBD2 (5 bases each). CDR3 length equals 13 residues. Germline loops: CDR1 SGHRS, CDR2 YFSETQ. V was trimmed by 4 bases and J by 2 bases, leaving 10 bases between them. As DNA, the CDR3 is TGCGCCAGCAGCGTGAGGGGAACCTACGAGCAGTACTTC. It specifies CASSVRGTYEQYF.

The chain carries TRBV3-1 and TRBJ2-6; D may be TRBD1 (6 bases). CDR1 is LGHDT and CDR2 is YNNKEL in the germline V gene (reference sequence). This CDR3 spans 16 amino acids. V was pared by 3 bases and J by 4 bases, with 13 bases between. The CDR3 sequence is CASSQNRVYGANVLTF. The CDR3 DNA follows: TGTGCCAGCAGCCAGAACAGGGTGTACGGGGCCAACGTCCTGACTTTC.

CDR3 residues: CASSPRTGLGETQYF. The CDR3 DNA reads TGTGCCAGCTCACCAAGGACAGGGCTAGGCGAGACCCAGTACTTC. The V and J genes are TRBV18 and TRBJ2-5; TRBD1 matches 8 bases. The CDR3 contains 15 residues. Germline V gene sequence: CDR1 KGHSH, CDR2 LQKENI. The trim removed 2 bases at V and 5 bases at J, leaving 7 bases unmatched. Filled out from reference TRBV18 and TRBJ2-5, the complete variable domain reads NAGVMQNPRHLVRRRGQEARLRCSPMKGHSHVYWYRQLPEEGLKFMVYLQKENIIDESGMPKERFSAEFPKEGPSILRIQQVVRGDSAAYFCASSPRTGLGETQYFGPGTRLLVL.

The chain combines TRBV5-1 with TRBJ2-3; D is undetermined. The V gene lost 1 base and the J gene lost 0 bases, with 12 bases spanning the gap. The CDR3 runs to 16 residues. Germline V gene lookup returns CDR1 SGHRS and CDR2 YFSETQ. The CDR3, as DNA: TGCGCCAGCAGCTTGTTGTTGGCATATAGCACAGATACGCAGTATTTT. Protein: CASSLLLAYSTDTQYF.

The chain recombines TRBV5-1 with TRBJ2-5, with a possible D match to TRBD2 (5 bases). V was cut by 4 bases and J by 5 bases, with 15 bases left in between. The CDR3 totals 14 residues. The V gene's germline CDR1 is SGHRS and CDR2 YFSETQ. The chain's CDR3 is CASSPSWVSETQYF. The CDR3 bases are TGCGCCAGCAGCCCTAGCTGGGTGTCCGAGACCCAGTACTTC.

V gene TRBV4-1 combines with J gene TRBJ2-3; possibly TRBD1 or TRBD2 for D (7 bases each). Trimming pared 4 bases from V and 0 bases from J, leaving 17 bases between. The germline V gene encodes CDR1 MGHRA and CDR2 YSYEKL. The CDR3 contains 17 residues. CDR3 protein: CASSPQGSGASTDTQYF. CDR3 in DNA: TGCGCCAGCAGCCCACAGGGGAGCGGGGCTAGCACAGATACGCAGTATTTT.

The sample holds a few counts of this clonotype. The chain uses TRBV5-1 and TRBJ2-7, with 10 bases lining up with TRBD2. CDR3 length equals 12 residues. The trim removed 10 bases at V and 5 bases at J, leaving 6 bases unmatched. The germline CDR1 and CDR2 sequences are SGHRS and YFSETQ. The CDR3 sequence: CALAGELHEQYF. The CDR3 region has the DNA TGCGCCCTAGCGGGAGAACTCCACGAGCAGTACTTC.

This clonotype was counted between two and nine times. The chain combines TRBV5-5 with TRBJ2-1, with 12 bases lining up with TRBD2. Germline V gene lookup returns CDR1 SGHKS and CDR2 YYEKEE (reference sequence). J gave up 9 bases and V 2 bases, and 3 bases lay outside the gene matches. This CDR3 is built from 14 residues. CDR3 amino acids: CASSFGLAGSEQFF. CDR3 in DNA: TGTGCCAGCAGCTTCGGACTAGCGGGATCTGAGCAGTTCTTC.

Here the CDR3 reads CASSRRDQPQHF. The DNA of the CDR3 is TGTGCCAGCAGTCGGCGGGATCAGCCCCAGCATTTT. V is TRBV28 and J is TRBJ1-5; no clear D. Germline V CDR1 and CDR2: MDHEN, SYDVKM. With 5 bases removed from V and 5 bases from J, the gap between germline ends came to 7 bases. This CDR3 comprises 12 residues.